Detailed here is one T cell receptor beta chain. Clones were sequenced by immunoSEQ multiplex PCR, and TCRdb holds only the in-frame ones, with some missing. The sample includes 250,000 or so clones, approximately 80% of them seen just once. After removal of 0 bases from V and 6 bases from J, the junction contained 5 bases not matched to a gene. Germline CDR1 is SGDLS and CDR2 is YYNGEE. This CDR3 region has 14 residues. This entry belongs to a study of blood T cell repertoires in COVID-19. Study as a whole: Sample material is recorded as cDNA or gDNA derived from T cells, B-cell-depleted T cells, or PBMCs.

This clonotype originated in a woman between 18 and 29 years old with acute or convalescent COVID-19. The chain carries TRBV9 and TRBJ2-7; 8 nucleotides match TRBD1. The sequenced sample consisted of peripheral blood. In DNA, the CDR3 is TGTGCCAGCAGCGTAGGTGACAGGGGTACCGAGCAGTACTTC. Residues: CASSVGDRGTEQYF. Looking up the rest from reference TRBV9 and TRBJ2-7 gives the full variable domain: DSGVTQTPKHLITATGQRVTLRCSPRSGDLSVYWYQQSLDQGLQFLIQYYNGEERAKGNILERFSAQQFPDLHSELNLSSLELGDSALYFCASSVGDRGTEQYFGPGTRLTVT.